The 7 T cell receptor beta chains presented below share a single source sample, sequenced in a study of T-cell memory formation after mild COVID-19. MiXCR was run by TCRdb on the 5' RACE reads, yielding one entry per CDR3 protein. The profile covers tens of thousands of distinct CDR3 sequences, with about 16% appearing a single time and around two fifths taken by the ten largest. Sequenced material: PBMCs or a T cell subset sorted from them (not recorded which). These receptors all stem from a young man who had mild COVID-19 (a few samples of this study predate the infection). Cell type and time point are not known.

There are a few counts of this clonotype. V gene TRBV20-1 combines with J gene TRBJ2-3, with 9 bases lining up with TRBD2. Germline CDR1 DFQATT, CDR2 SNEGSKA (reference sequence). Germline trimming cut 0 bases from V and 2 bases from J; bases unmatched to any gene: 9. There are 17 residues in the CDR3. CDR3: CSARDGAAGGTTDTQYF. The CDR3 bases are TGCAGTGCTAGAGATGGGGCGGCGGGAGGGACCACAGATACGCAGTATTTT.

This chain links TRBV10-3 with TRBJ2-5; possible D gene TRBD1, 5 bases. Trimming took 3 bases from V and 2 from J, leaving 10 bases between them. This CDR3 is 14 amino acids long. Germline V gene sequence: CDR1 ENHRY, CDR2 SYGVKD. CDR3 in amino acids: CAISEARQQETQYF. DNA of the CDR3: TGTGCCATCAGTGAAGCCCGACAGCAAGAGACCCAGTACTTC.

This clonotype was detected many times. The chain recombines TRBV21-1 with TRBJ2-5. TRBV21-1 is designated a pseudogene. This CDR3 contains 15 residues. CDR3 sequence reads: CASSKFHCLQETQYF. For the CDR3, the DNA is TGTGCCAGCAGCAAATTTCACTGCCTCCAAGAGACCCAGTACTTC.

This clonotype appeared a few times. V is TRBV5-1 and J is TRBJ1-6; 9 bases are a match to TRBD1. This CDR3 comprises 17 residues. J lost 3 bases, V lost 5 bases, and 9 bases had no gene match. Germline CDR1 is SGHRS and CDR2 is YFSETQ. The CDR3 coding sequence is TGCGCCAGCAGTCGGGACAGGGAAGTTTTCTATAATTCACCCCTCCACTTT. This encodes CASSRDREVFYNSPLHF.

In this sample, this clonotype turned up a few times. The CDR3 is CSARDQRETEAFF. For the CDR3, the DNA is TGCAGTGCTAGGGACCAAAGGGAGACTGAAGCTTTCTTT. The rearrangement joins TRBV20-1 to TRBJ1-1; D gene unclear. V was pared by 3 bases and J by 5 bases, with 13 bases between. The CDR3 contains 13 residues. The V gene's germline CDR1 is DFQATT and CDR2 SNEGSKA (reference sequence).

The chain links TRBV6-5 to TRBJ2-2; TRBD1 aligns across 7 bases. Trimming at V came to 4 bases and at J to 2 bases, leaving 4 bases not matched to a gene. The CDR3 consists of 15 residues. CDR1 is MNHEY and CDR2 is SVGAGI in the germline V gene. The CDR3 here is CASSWGQLNTGELFF. CDR3 DNA sequence: TGTGCCAGCAGTTGGGGACAGCTAAACACCGGGGAGCTGTTTTTT.

This clonotype was picked up many times. The rearrangement joins TRBV20-1 to TRBJ2-7; D not resolved. Germline V lookup: CDR1 DFQATT, CDR2 SNEGSKA (reference sequence). V was trimmed by 0 bases and J by 3 bases, leaving 3 bases between them. There are 11 residues in the CDR3. CDR3 amino acids: CSAREGYEQYV. For the CDR3, the DNA is TGCAGTGCTAGAGAGGGCTACGAGCAGTACGTC.